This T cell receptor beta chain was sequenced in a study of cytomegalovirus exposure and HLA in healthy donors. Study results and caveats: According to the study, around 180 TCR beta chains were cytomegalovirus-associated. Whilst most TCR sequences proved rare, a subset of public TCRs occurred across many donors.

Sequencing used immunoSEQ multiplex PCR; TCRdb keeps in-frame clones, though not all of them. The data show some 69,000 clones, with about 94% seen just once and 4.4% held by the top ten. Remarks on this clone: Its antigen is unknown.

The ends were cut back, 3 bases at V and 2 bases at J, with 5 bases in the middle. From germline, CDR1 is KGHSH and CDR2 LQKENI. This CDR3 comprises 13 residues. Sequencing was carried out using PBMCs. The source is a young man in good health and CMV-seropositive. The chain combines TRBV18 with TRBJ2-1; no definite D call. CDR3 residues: CASSPPTYNEQFF. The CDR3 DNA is TGTGCCAGCTCACCCCCTACCTACAATGAGCAGTTCTTC.